The clone carrying this T cell receptor (beta chain) turned up a few times. Its antigen is as yet unknown. MiXCR, applied by TCRdb to the 5' RACE reads, yields one record per CDR3 protein. The table includes roughly 440,000 distinct CDR3 sequences, approximately 17% detected once. The entry originates in a study of CD8 T cells in ankylosing spondylitis. Regarding the study as a whole: Clones linked to disease were reported to show significant enrichment in matched ankylosing spondylitis synovial fluid. Several highly homologous variants formed a TCR beta motif that appeared characteristic of ankylosing spondylitis blood.

The CDR3 has 13 residues. Germline V gives CDR1 SQVTM, CDR2 ANQGSEA. The V end was cut by 6 bases, the J end by 1 base, with 13 bases between. The chain has TRBV29-1 and TRBJ2-7; D remains unclear. The clonotype originates from a male donor with ankylosing spondylitis. The sequencing input was blood, either unsorted or a sorted T cell fraction (not recorded which). CDR3 amino acids: CSVAGSPSYEQYF. The CDR3 DNA sequence: TGCAGCGTGGCAGGCTCCCCTTCCTACGAGCAGTACTTC.